A single sample is the source of the 25 T cell receptor beta chains below, sequenced in a study of T cells in Graves' hyperthyroidism and ophthalmopathy. Template material for amplifying TCR beta CDR3 regions consisted of RNA transcripts. The TCR CDR3 first-round RT-PCR relied on the HTBI primer set. Each CDR3 protein gets one entry after TCRdb re-called the multiplex PCR reads with MiXCR. Here the sample spans approximately 330,000 distinct CDR3 sequences, approximately 13% being singletons. The sample comprised blood. The receptors were gathered from a woman aged 40 to 50 with Graves' ophthalmopathy.

Note on this clonotype: A clone one base away is much larger, so this may be a read error. The chain combines TRBV6-1 with TRBJ2-7; D remains unclear. The length of the CDR3 is 13 residues. Trimming left V 3 bases short and J 2 bases short, with 8 bases between. In germline, CDR1 is MNHNS, CDR2 SASEGT. CDR3 protein: CASSDVNPYEQYF. The DNA of the CDR3 is TGTGCCAGCAGTGATGTAAACCCCTACGAGCAGTACTTC.

This clonotype was detected ten times or more. The chain couples TRBV7-8 to TRBJ1-1; D might be TRBD1 (5 bases). Germline values: CDR1 SGHVS, CDR2 FQNEAQ. This CDR3 contains 15 residues. Trimming took 5 bases from V and 1 from J, leaving 14 bases between them. CDR3 loop: CASSLLDKRNTEAFF. The CDR3 DNA sequence: TGTGCCAGCAGCCTGCTGGACAAAAGGAACACTGAAGCTTTCTTT.

This clonotype was detected a few times. The chain is built from TRBV7-2 and TRBJ2-1, with 7 bases aligning to TRBD2. V lost 5 bases to trimming and J lost 4 bases; unmatched junction nucleotides: 8. The CDR3 sequence is 15 residues long. The germline V gene encodes CDR1 SGHTA and CDR2 FQGNSA. CDR3 protein: CASSLSSGQYNEQFF. Written as DNA, the CDR3 is TGTGCCAGCAGCCTGAGTAGCGGGCAGTACAATGAGCAGTTCTTC.

This clonotype was counted a few times. A much larger clone is a single base away; this may be a read error. The chain uses TRBV28 and TRBJ2-7, with TRBD1 identical over 10 bases. CDR3 size: 14 residues. CDR1 is MDHEN and CDR2 is SYDVKM in the germline V gene. CDR3 amino acids: CASSTGTGAYGQYF. The CDR3 DNA is TGTGCCAGCAGTACCGGGACAGGGGCCTACGGGCAGTACTTC. Filled out from reference TRBV28 and TRBJ2-7, the complete variable domain reads DVKVTQSSRYLVKRTGEKVFLECVQDMDHENMFWYRQDPGLGLRLIYFSYDVKMKEKGDIPEGYSVSREKKERFSLILESASTNQTSMYLCASSTGTGAYGQYFGPGTRLTVT.

The table lists this clonotype with a few counts. Given a much more abundant clone one base away, this may be a read error. The chain couples TRBV13 to TRBJ2-5, with 10 bases lining up with TRBD2. The CDR3 has 15 amino acids. Germline-derived CDR1 and CDR2 are PRHDT and FYEKMQ (reference sequence). The DNA of the CDR3 is TGTGCCGGCAGTCAATCAGCGGGAGGGAAAGAGACCCAGTACTTC. Translated: CAGSQSAGGKETQYF.

The table lists this clonotype with many counts. This chain joins TRBV2 and TRBJ2-1; 9 bases fit TRBD1. Germline V gene data show CDR1 as SNHLY and CDR2 as FYNNEI. This CDR3 spans 13 amino acids. Trimming at V came to 8 bases and at J to 6 bases, leaving 5 bases not matched to a gene. The CDR3 DNA sequence: TGTGCCAGCGGGACAGGGCCTATCAATGAGCAGTTCTTC. Translating it yields CASGTGPINEQFF.

This clonotype was counted many times. The junction shows a germline mismatch at one end, possibly a read error. The rearrangement uses TRBV6-1 and TRBJ2-2, with TRBD2 matching 10 bases. The CDR3 spans 15 residues. Germline loops: CDR1 MNHNS, CDR2 SASEGT. CDR3 DNA sequence: TGTGCCAGCGGTGAACTCAGCGGGGGGGCCGGGGAGCTGTTTTTT. Translated: CASGELSGGAGELFF.

The chain carries TRBV30 and TRBJ2-3; 14 bases agree with TRBD2. Germline V CDR1 and CDR2: GTSNPN, SVGIG (reference sequence). This CDR3 contains 19 residues. After removal of 1 base from V and 3 bases from J, the junction contained 12 bases not matched to a gene. The CDR3, as DNA: TGTGCCTGGAGTGCCGGGACTAGCGGGAGTATGGGGACGACAGATACGCAGTATTTT. It codes for CAWSAGTSGSMGTTDTQYF.

This clonotype was detected many times. J is TRBJ1-5 and V is TRBV19; possibly TRBD1 for D (6 bases). Trimming took 6 bases from V and 4 from J, leaving 13 bases between them. The germline V gene has CDR1 LNHDA and CDR2 SQIVND (reference sequence). The CDR3 contains 14 residues. CDR3 DNA: TGTGCCAGTAGCCATGGGCAGGGGAATCAGCCCCAGCATTTT. Translated, it gives CASSHGQGNQPQHF.

This clonotype has at least ten counts. V and J are TRBV6-5 and TRBJ2-1; tentative D call: TRBD1 (5 bases). V lost 0 bases, J lost 4 bases, and 22 bases lay in between. The CDR3 is 19 amino acids. Germline CDR1 is MNHEY and CDR2 is SVGAGI. The CDR3 spells CASSYSAQAVPTYYNEQFF. CDR3 nucleotide sequence: TGTGCCAGCAGTTACTCAGCACAGGCGGTTCCGACGTATTACAATGAGCAGTTCTTC.

The table lists this clonotype with many counts. The chain uses TRBV29-1 and TRBJ2-3, with TRBD1 matching over 8 bases. Germline V lookup: CDR1 SQVTM, CDR2 ANQGSEA. V lost 2 bases, J lost 0 bases, and 1 base stayed unmatched. The CDR3 sequence is 14 residues long. The CDR3 protein is CSVETGGSTDTQYF. The CDR3 bases are TGCAGCGTTGAAACAGGGGGAAGCACAGATACGCAGTATTTT.

The rearrangement links TRBV6-5 to TRBJ2-5; no definite D call. The V end was cut by 2 bases, the J end by 2 bases, with 12 bases between. The CDR3 consists of 15 residues. CDR1 is MNHEY and CDR2 is SVGAGI in the germline V gene. In DNA, the CDR3 is TGTGCCAGCAGTTACCATCAGGCCATACAAGAGACCCAGTACTTC. It is translated as CASSYHQAIQETQYF.

This clonotype was seen only a few times. The genes are TRBV3-1 and TRBJ2-2; D possibly corresponds to TRBD2 (6 bases). V was pared by 6 bases and J by 4 bases, with 15 bases between. Germline V gene data show CDR1 as LGHDT and CDR2 as YNNKEL (reference sequence). The CDR3 totals 15 residues. The CDR3 loop is CASRSGGKGTGELFF. CDR3 coding DNA: TGTGCCAGCAGATCCGGGGGAAAAGGCACCGGGGAGCTGTTTTTT.

V usage is TRBV2 and J usage is TRBJ2-5, with 12 bases lining up with TRBD2. This CDR3 has 17 amino acids. Germline V CDR1 and CDR2: SNHLY, FYNNEI. V dropped 4 bases and J dropped 4; count of bases not matched to a gene: 10. This CDR3 reads CASSGSERTSGAETQYF. The CDR3 region has the DNA TGTGCCAGCAGTGGATCCGAGCGGACTAGCGGGGCAGAGACCCAGTACTTC.

At least ten counts were recorded for this clonotype. The chain employs TRBV19 and TRBJ1-6; D is perhaps TRBD1 (5 bases). V shed 9 bases and J shed 10 bases, with 16 bases lying between them. The CDR3 is 13 residues long. CDR1 is LNHDA, CDR2 SQIVND, per germline (reference sequence). CDR3 in DNA: TGTGCCAGCGCTATCGACAGCTTGTCACCCCTCCACTTT. Its translation: CASAIDSLSPLHF. The whole variable domain, remainder taken from reference TRBV19 and TRBJ1-6, is DGGITQSPKYLFRKEGQNVTLSCEQNLNHDAMYWYRQDPGQGLRLIYYSQIVNDFQKGDIAEGYSVSREKKESFPLTVTSAQKNPTAFYLCASAIDSLSPLHFGNGTRLTVT.

This clonotype appeared many times. The chain joins TRBV15 to TRBJ1-1, with a possible D match to TRBD1 (5 bases). CDR3 size: 17 residues. Per the germline V gene, CDR1 is LNHNV and CDR2 is YYDKDF (reference sequence). Trimming removed 0 bases at V and 1 base at J, with 15 bases between. CDR3 region: CATSRDLGGRGNTEAFF. The CDR3 region has the DNA TGTGCCACCAGCAGAGATCTGGGCGGTAGGGGGAACACTGAAGCTTTCTTT.

This clonotype came up many times. This rearrangement joins TRBV7-2 to TRBJ2-1, with D perhaps matching TRBD2 (5 bases). CDR3 length equals 14 residues. The ends were cut back, 4 bases at V and 0 bases at J, with 7 bases in the middle. Germline CDR1 reads SGHTA; CDR2 reads FQGNSA. The CDR3 nucleotides are TGTGCCAGCAGCTACCGGGACTCCTACAATGAGCAGTTCTTC. Translated, it gives CASSYRDSYNEQFF.

This clonotype was detected many times. V is TRBV7-2 and J is TRBJ2-2, with TRBD2 identical over 9 bases. V was pared by 6 bases and J by 7 bases, with 9 bases of the junction left unmatched. Looked up from germline, CDR1 is SGHTA and CDR2 is FQGNSA. The length of the CDR3 is 15 residues. CDR3 residues: CASSSGLALVGELFF. The CDR3 DNA is TGTGCCAGCAGTTCGGGACTAGCTTTGGTCGGGGAGCTGTTTTTT.

This clonotype was counted many times. CDR3 coding DNA: TGTGCCAGCGGAAGGGACAGCGCGAACACCGGGGAGCTGTTTTTT. As protein: CASGRDSANTGELFF. This sequence joins TRBV16 and TRBJ2-2, with 7 bases matching TRBD1. After removal of 8 bases from V and 0 bases from J, the junction contained 6 bases not matched to a gene. CDR1 is KGHSY, CDR2 FQNENV, per germline. The CDR3 contains 15 residues.

A few counts support this clonotype. This chain joins TRBV6-4 and TRBJ2-7; no clear D gene. V was clipped by 2 bases and J by 3 bases, with 17 bases between them. CDR3 length equals 16 residues. The germline CDR1 and CDR2 sequences are MRHNA and SNTAGT. The CDR3 loop reads CASSDGREDRIYEQYF. The CDR3 DNA reads TGTGCCAGCAGTGACGGCAGAGAGGATAGGATCTACGAGCAGTACTTC.

This clonotype was counted ten times or more. The chain combines TRBV10-3 with TRBJ2-3; D is unresolved. Trimming removed 6 bases from V and 6 bases from J, with 13 bases in between. The CDR3 sequence is 13 residues long. From germline, CDR1 is ENHRY and CDR2 SYGVKD. The CDR3 region has the DNA TGTGCCATCAGCAGGAGTGGGTCCGATACGCAGTATTTT. It encodes CAISRSGSDTQYF.

This clonotype was recorded many times. The genes are TRBV11-2 and TRBJ2-3; 7 nucleotides align to TRBD2. Germline CDR1 reads SGHAT; CDR2 reads FQNNGV. CDR3 length: 14 residues. Germline trimming cut 4 bases from V and 7 bases from J; bases unmatched to any gene: 8. The CDR3 DNA reads as TGTGCCAGCAGCTCTCCCTCAGCGGGGAATACGCAGTATTTT. This encodes CASSSPSAGNTQYF.

The V and J genes are TRBV20-1 and TRBJ2-3; D perhaps matches TRBD1 (6 bases). Germline V gene lookup returns CDR1 DFQATT and CDR2 SNEGSKA (reference sequence). This CDR3 region has 15 residues. V lost 0 bases to trimming and J lost 5 bases, with 15 bases between them. The CDR3 here is CSARDPGTGLDTQYF. The CDR3 nucleotides read TGCAGTGCTAGAGATCCCGGAACAGGGCTAGATACGCAGTATTTT.

This clonotype was seen at least ten times. The chain couples TRBV29-1 to TRBJ1-2; tentative D call: TRBD1 (5 bases). V was trimmed by 4 bases and J by 3 bases, leaving 12 bases between them. CDR3 length: 13 amino acids. Per germline, CDR1 SQVTM and CDR2 ANQGSEA. CDR3 residues: CSVGRGRDYGYTF. In DNA, the CDR3 is TGCAGCGTTGGAAGGGGAAGGGACTATGGCTACACCTTC.

The J gene is TRBJ1-5, the V gene TRBV30, with D uncertain. The CDR3 contains 15 residues. Per germline, CDR1 GTSNPN and CDR2 SVGIG (reference sequence). V was shortened by 4 bases and J by 3 bases, with 16 bases between the two germline ends. CDR3 coding DNA: TGTGCCTGGACTAAGGGTGGCCGGGACAATCAGCCCCAGCATTTT. Translation gives CAWTKGGRDNQPQHF.